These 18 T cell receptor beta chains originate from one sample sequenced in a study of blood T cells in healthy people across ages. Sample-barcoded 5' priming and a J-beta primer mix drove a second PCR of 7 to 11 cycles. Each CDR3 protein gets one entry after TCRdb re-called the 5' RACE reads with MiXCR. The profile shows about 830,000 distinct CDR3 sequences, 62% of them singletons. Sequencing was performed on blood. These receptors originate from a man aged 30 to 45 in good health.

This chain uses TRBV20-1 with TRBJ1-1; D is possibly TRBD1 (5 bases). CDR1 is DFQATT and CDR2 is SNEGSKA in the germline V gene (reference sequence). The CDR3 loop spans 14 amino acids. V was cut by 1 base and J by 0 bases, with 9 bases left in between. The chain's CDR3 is CSARGQGVNTEAFF. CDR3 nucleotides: TGCAGTGCTAGAGGGCAGGGAGTGAACACTGAAGCTTTCTTT.

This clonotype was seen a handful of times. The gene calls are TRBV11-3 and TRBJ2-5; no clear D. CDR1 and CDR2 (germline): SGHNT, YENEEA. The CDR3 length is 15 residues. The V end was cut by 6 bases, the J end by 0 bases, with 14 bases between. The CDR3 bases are TGTGCCAGCAGGATAAACGGTTCGTACCAAGAGACCCAGTACTTC. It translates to CASRINGSYQETQYF.

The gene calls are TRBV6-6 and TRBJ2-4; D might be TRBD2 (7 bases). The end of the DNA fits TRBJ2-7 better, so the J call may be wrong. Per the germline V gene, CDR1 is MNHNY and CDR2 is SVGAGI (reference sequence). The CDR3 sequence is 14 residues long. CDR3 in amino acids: CASGGGPPSYEQYF. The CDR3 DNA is TGTGCCAGCGGGGGGGGGCCCCCTTCCTACGAGCAGTACTTC.

CDR3 DNA sequence: TGCGCCAGCAGCTCACCGGGACAGGGGACCGCAGATACGCAGTATTTT. It yields the protein CASSSPGQGTADTQYF. V gene TRBV4-1 combines with J gene TRBJ2-3, with 10 bases aligning to TRBD1. This CDR3 has 16 amino acids. CDR1 and CDR2 (germline): MGHRA, YSYEKL. With 5 bases clipped from V and 4 bases from J, the junction kept 9 bases outside the gene matches.

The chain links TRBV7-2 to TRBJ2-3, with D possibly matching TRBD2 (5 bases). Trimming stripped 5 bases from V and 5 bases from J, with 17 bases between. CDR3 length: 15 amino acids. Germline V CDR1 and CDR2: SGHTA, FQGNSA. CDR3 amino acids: CASSPLLAPRDTQYF. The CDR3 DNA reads TGTGCCAGCAGCCCACTTCTAGCCCCTCGAGATACGCAGTATTTT.

The DNA of the CDR3 is TGTGCCAGCAGCCAAGATTTCCTAAACGAGCAGTACTTC. Residues: CASSQDFLNEQYF. The chain uses TRBV14 and TRBJ2-5; D is unresolved. With the DNA end fitting TRBJ2-7 better, the J assignment may be wrong. Germline V gene lookup returns CDR1 SGHDN and CDR2 FVKESK. CDR3 size: 13 residues.

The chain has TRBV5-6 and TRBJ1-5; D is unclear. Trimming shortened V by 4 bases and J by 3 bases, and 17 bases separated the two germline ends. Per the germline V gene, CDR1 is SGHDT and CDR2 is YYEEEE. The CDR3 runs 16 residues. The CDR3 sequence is CASSRWTGPINQPQHF. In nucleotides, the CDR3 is TGTGCCAGCAGCCGATGGACCGGACCGATCAATCAGCCCCAGCATTTT.

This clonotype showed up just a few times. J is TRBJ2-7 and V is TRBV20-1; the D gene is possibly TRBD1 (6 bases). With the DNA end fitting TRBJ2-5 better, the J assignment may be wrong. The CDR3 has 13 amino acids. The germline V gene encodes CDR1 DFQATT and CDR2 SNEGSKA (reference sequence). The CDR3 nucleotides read TGCAGTGCTAGAGCCACAGGGTTTGGGACCCAGTACTTC. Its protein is CSARATGFGTQYF.

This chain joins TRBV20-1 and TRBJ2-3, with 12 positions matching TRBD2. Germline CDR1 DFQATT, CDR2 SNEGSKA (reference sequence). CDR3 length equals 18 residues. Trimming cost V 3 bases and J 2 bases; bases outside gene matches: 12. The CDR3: CSASRTSGVGGLTDTQYF. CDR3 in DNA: TGCAGTGCTAGTAGGACTAGCGGGGTCGGGGGACTCACAGATACGCAGTATTTT.

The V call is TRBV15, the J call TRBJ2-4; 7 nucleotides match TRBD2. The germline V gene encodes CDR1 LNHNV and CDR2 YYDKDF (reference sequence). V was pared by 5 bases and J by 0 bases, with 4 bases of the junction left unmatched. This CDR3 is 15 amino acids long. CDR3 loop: CATSWAGVAKNIQYF. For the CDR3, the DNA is TGTGCCACCAGCTGGGCGGGAGTAGCCAAAAACATTCAGTACTTC.

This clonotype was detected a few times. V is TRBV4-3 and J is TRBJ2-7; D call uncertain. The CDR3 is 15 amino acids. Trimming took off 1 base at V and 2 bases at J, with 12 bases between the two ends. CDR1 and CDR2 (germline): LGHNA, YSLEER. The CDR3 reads CASSQVWAATYEQYF. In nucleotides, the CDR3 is TGCGCCAGCAGCCAAGTGTGGGCAGCCACCTACGAGCAGTACTTC.

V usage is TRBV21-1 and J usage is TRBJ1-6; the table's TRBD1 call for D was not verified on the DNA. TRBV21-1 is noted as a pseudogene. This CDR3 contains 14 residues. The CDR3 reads CASRGTGYNSPLHF. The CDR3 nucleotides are TGTGCCAGCAGGGGGACAGGGTATAATTCACCCCTCCACTTT.

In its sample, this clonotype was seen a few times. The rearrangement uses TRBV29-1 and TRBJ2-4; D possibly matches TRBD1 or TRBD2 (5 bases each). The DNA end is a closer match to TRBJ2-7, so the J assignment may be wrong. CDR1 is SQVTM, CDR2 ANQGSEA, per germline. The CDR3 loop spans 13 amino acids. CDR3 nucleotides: TGCAGCGTTGTCCCGGGACGGGGAAACGAGCAGTACTTC. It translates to CSVVPGRGNEQYF.

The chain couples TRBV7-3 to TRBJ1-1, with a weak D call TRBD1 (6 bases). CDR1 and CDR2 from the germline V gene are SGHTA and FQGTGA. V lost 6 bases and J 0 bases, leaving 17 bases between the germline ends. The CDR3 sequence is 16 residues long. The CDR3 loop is CASSSLGGLMNTEAFF. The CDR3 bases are TGTGCCAGCAGTTCCCTAGGGGGACTTATGAACACTGAAGCTTTCTTT.

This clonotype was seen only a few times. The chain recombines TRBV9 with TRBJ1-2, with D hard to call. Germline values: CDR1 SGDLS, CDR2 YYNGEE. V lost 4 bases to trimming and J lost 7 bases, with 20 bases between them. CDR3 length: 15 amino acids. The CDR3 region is CASSQVALGKGGYTF. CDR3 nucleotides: TGTGCCAGCAGCCAAGTCGCGCTCGGGAAGGGTGGCTACACCTTC.

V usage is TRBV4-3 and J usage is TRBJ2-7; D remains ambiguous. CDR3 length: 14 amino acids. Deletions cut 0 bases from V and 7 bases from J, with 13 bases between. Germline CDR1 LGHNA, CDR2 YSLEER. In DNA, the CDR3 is TGCGCCAGCAGCCAAGATCGGCGGCGGAATGAGCAGTACTTC. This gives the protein CASSQDRRRNEQYF.

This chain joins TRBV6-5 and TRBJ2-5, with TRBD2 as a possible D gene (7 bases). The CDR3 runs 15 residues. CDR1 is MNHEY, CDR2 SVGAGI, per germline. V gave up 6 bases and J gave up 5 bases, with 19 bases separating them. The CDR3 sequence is CASSPTSRGRETQYF. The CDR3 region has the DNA TGTGCCAGCAGCCCGACTAGCAGGGGACGGGAGACCCAGTACTTC.

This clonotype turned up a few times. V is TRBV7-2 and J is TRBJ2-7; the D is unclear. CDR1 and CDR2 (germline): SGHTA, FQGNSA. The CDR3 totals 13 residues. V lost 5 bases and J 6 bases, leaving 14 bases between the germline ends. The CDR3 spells CASSVGLSREQYF. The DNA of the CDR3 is TGTGCCAGCAGCGTGGGCCTTTCACGCGAGCAGTACTTC.